Shown below are 25 T cell receptor beta chains from a single sample sequenced in a study of blood T cell repertoires in COVID-19. Clones were read by immunoSEQ multiplex PCR, and TCRdb kept only the in-frame ones, dropping some. Among approximately 270,000 clones listed, 70% to 90% were seen once. Sample: peripheral blood. These TCRs come from a woman aged 25 to 39 with COVID-19, enrolled during active disease.

The gene calls are TRBV11-1 and TRBJ2-7; D is unclear. This CDR3 comprises 14 residues. Between the trimmed V and J ends, which lost 0 bases and 3 bases, there was a span of 9 bases. Germline CDR1 reads SGHAT; CDR2 reads FQDESV (reference sequence). The CDR3 here is CASSLAVGNYEQYF. CDR3 DNA: TGTGCCAGCAGCTTAGCGGTTGGCAACTACGAGCAGTACTTC.

The genes are TRBV15 and TRBJ1-2; 9 bases are a match to TRBD1. This CDR3 contains 15 residues. Trimming took 0 bases from V and 4 from J; bases not matched to a gene: 3. Germline V lookup: CDR1 LNHNV, CDR2 YYDKDF (reference sequence). CDR3 residues: CATSRDSTGGYGYTF. The DNA of the CDR3 is TGTGCCACCAGCAGAGATTCGACAGGGGGCTATGGCTACACCTTC.

This clone was seen only once. V gene TRBV6-7 combines with J gene TRBJ1-3; no reliable D call. TRBV6-7 is classed as an ORF, of uncertain function. The CDR3 is made up of 14 amino acids. Deletions cut 5 bases from V and 4 bases from J, with 12 bases between. CDR3 loop: CASSAHGSGNTIYF. The CDR3 DNA sequence: TGTGCCAGCAGTGCTCACGGTTCGGGAAACACCATATATTTT.

The V gene is TRBV27, the J gene TRBJ2-3; D gene ambiguous. Trimming stripped 8 bases from V and 1 base from J, with 16 bases between. Germline V gene sequence: CDR1 MNHEY, CDR2 SMNVEV (reference sequence). The CDR3 extends over 15 amino acids. CDR3 protein: CASGQNLLGTDTQYF. CDR3 DNA: TGTGCCAGCGGCCAAAATCTCCTGGGCACAGATACGCAGTATTTT.

Here the CDR3 reads CASTPVGRRETGANVLTF. The CDR3 DNA reads TGTGCCAGCACCCCCGTGGGGAGGAGGGAGACTGGGGCCAACGTCCTGACTTTC. V gene TRBV13 combines with J gene TRBJ2-6; possible D gene TRBD2, 6 bases. Between the trimmed V and J ends, which lost 7 bases and 2 bases, there was a span of 21 bases. The CDR3 is made up of 18 amino acids. Germline CDR1 is PRHDT and CDR2 is FYEKMQ (reference sequence).

This chain joins TRBV27 and TRBJ2-7, with 8 bases lining up with TRBD2. Germline V gives CDR1 MNHEY, CDR2 SMNVEV (reference sequence). CDR3 length: 14 residues. J gave up 4 bases and V 8 bases, and 10 bases lay outside the gene matches. The CDR3 DNA reads TGTGCCAGCTCTCGGGGGGGGAACCATTACGAGCAGTACGTC. Translated: CASSRGGNHYEQYV.

This rearrangement joins TRBV18 to TRBJ2-1, with a tentative D call TRBD2 (7 bases). V shed 1 base and J shed 0 bases, with 10 bases lying between them. The CDR3 contains 16 residues. Germline V gives CDR1 KGHSH, CDR2 LQKENI. The CDR3 protein is CASSPQGGSSYNEQFF. The CDR3 DNA reads TGTGCCAGCTCACCACAGGGGGGGAGCTCCTACAATGAGCAGTTCTTC.

A single count supports this clone. The chain combines TRBV5-1 with TRBJ2-4; 15 bases match TRBD2. The CDR3 runs 14 residues. The V gene's germline CDR1 is SGHRS and CDR2 YFSETQ. J lost 7 bases, V lost 7 bases, and 3 bases had no gene match. The CDR3 sequence is CASGTSGGNNIQYF. The CDR3 DNA follows: TGCGCCAGCGGGACTAGCGGGGGGAATAACATTCAGTACTTC.

The CDR3 spells CASSLTSGRNEQFF. Here the CDR3 DNA reads TGTGCCAGCAGCCTCACTAGCGGGCGCAATGAGCAGTTCTTC. This chain links TRBV27 with TRBJ2-1, with 9 bases that match TRBD2. In germline, CDR1 is MNHEY, CDR2 SMNVEV (reference sequence). There are 14 residues in the CDR3. V lost 6 bases, J lost 6 bases, and 6 bases stayed unmatched.

J is TRBJ1-4 and V is TRBV6-2 or TRBV6-3; D gene uncertain. Germline V lookup: CDR1 MNHEY, CDR2 SVGEGT. Between the trimmed V and J ends, which lost 2 bases and 2 bases, there was a span of 6 bases. The CDR3 sequence is 14 residues long. The CDR3 nucleotides are TGTGCCAGCAGTTACGTGGGCACTAATGAAAAACTGTTTTTT. This gives the protein CASSYVGTNEKLFF.

The gene calls are TRBV6-5 and TRBJ1-6, with a possible D match to TRBD1 (6 bases). CDR3 length: 15 amino acids. The V end was cut by 2 bases, the J end by 7 bases, with 12 bases between. CDR1 is MNHEY, CDR2 SVGAGI, per germline. CDR3 DNA: TGTGCCAGCAGTTACCCCACGGGGGGCAATTCACCCCTCCACTTT. Protein: CASSYPTGGNSPLHF.

In nucleotides, the CDR3 is TGCGCCAGCAGCCAAGATTGGAGCGGGGGCACAGATACGCAGTATTTT. Protein product: CASSQDWSGGTDTQYF. The V and J genes are TRBV4-3 and TRBJ2-3; TRBD2 aligns across 7 bases. The CDR3 spans 16 residues. Germline V gives CDR1 LGHNA, CDR2 YSLEER. Germline trimming cut 0 bases from V and 1 base from J; bases unmatched to any gene: 4.

The V and J genes are TRBV19 and TRBJ1-2; the match to TRBD1 covers 12 bases. Germline V gene lookup returns CDR1 LNHDA and CDR2 SQIVND (reference sequence). CDR3 length: 16 residues. Trimming at V came to 6 bases and at J to 2 bases, leaving 7 bases not matched to a gene. Written as DNA, the CDR3 is TGTGCCAGTAGCCTTTCCGGGACAGGGGGCAACTATGGCTACACCTTC. It codes for CASSLSGTGGNYGYTF.

V is TRBV4-1 and J is TRBJ2-5; tentatively, D is TRBD2 (6 bases). V lost 1 base, J lost 7 bases, and 22 bases lay in between. CDR1 is MGHRA, CDR2 YSYEKL, per germline. The CDR3 has 17 amino acids. The CDR3 is CASSQGLRGRSWGTQYF. DNA for the CDR3: TGCGCCAGCAGCCAAGGGCTAAGAGGGAGGAGCTGGGGGACCCAGTACTTC.

The chain combines TRBV4-2 with TRBJ1-1; TRBD1 might be the D (5 bases). Germline V gene sequence: CDR1 LGHNA, CDR2 YNFKEQ. The CDR3 is made up of 14 amino acids. Trimming left V 0 bases short and J 6 bases short, with 11 bases between. CDR3 nucleotide sequence: TGTGCCAGCAGCCAAGAACGGGGGGGGGCTGAAGCTTTCTTT. Translated, it gives CASSQERGGAEAFF.

This chain joins TRBV24-1 and TRBJ2-1, with 7 bases matching TRBD2. This CDR3 is built from 13 residues. In germline, CDR1 is KGHDR, CDR2 SFDVKD. With 7 bases clipped from V and 2 bases from J, the junction kept 1 base outside the gene matches. The CDR3 is CATRGLTYNEQFF. The CDR3 nucleotides are TGTGCCACCAGGGGACTAACCTACAATGAGCAGTTCTTC.

This chain connects TRBV7-2 to TRBJ1-2, with D perhaps matching TRBD1 (6 bases). V lost 5 bases to trimming and J lost 8 bases, with 15 bases between them. The CDR3 runs 13 residues. Germline V gene data show CDR1 as SGHTA and CDR2 as FQGNSA. CDR3 sequence reads: CASSTDRNGGYTF. For the CDR3, the DNA is TGTGCCAGCAGCACAGACAGGAATGGCGGCTACACCTTC.

V is TRBV5-1 and J is TRBJ2-5, with TRBD2 matching 12 bases. This CDR3 has 15 amino acids. The germline V gene encodes CDR1 SGHRS and CDR2 YFSETQ. V was clipped by 4 bases and J by 3 bases; unmatched bases: 4. The CDR3 is CASSALAGGKETQYF. The CDR3 nucleotides read TGCGCCAGCAGCGCCCTAGCGGGAGGGAAAGAGACCCAGTACTTC.

The chain has TRBV4-3 and TRBJ2-3; 10 nucleotides agree with TRBD2. From germline, CDR1 is LGHNA and CDR2 YSLEER. V trimming: 0 bases; J trimming: 8 bases; junction bases outside the gene matches: 8. CDR3 length equals 16 residues. CDR3 protein: CASSQDGLAGVRTQYF. DNA of the CDR3: TGCGCCAGCAGCCAAGATGGGCTAGCGGGAGTTCGTACGCAGTATTTT.

The chain is built from TRBV25-1 and TRBJ1-6; tentatively, D is TRBD1 (6 bases). CDR1 and CDR2 (germline): MGHDK, SYGVNS. V lost 5 bases, J lost 5 bases, and 10 bases lay in between. This CDR3 has 14 amino acids. The CDR3 sequence: CASSPGHNNSPLHF. The CDR3 DNA reads as TGTGCCAGCAGTCCGGGACACAATAATTCACCCCTCCACTTT.

The chain joins TRBV28 to TRBJ2-7, with 8 bases matching TRBD1. Germline loops: CDR1 MDHEN, CDR2 SYDVKM. The CDR3 runs to 13 residues. With V trimmed by 4 bases and J by 7 bases, 6 bases remained unmatched. Here the CDR3 reads CASSWWTGNEQYV. As DNA, the CDR3 is TGTGCCAGCAGTTGGTGGACAGGGAATGAGCAGTACGTC.

The genes are TRBV5-8 and TRBJ2-3; 9 bases match TRBD2. Germline V gene data show CDR1 as SGHTS and CDR2 as YDEGEE. CDR3 size: 14 residues. Here the CDR3 reads CEAASAGGSDTQYF. For the CDR3, the DNA is TGTGAAGCAGCGTCCGCGGGGGGGTCAGATACGCAGTATTTT.

The chain uses TRBV6-5 and TRBJ2-2, with D possibly TRBD2 on 6 matching bases. The CDR3 runs to 11 residues. The germline V and J ends were trimmed by 8 bases and 6 bases, with 7 bases remaining between them. Germline lookup yields CDR1 MNHEY and CDR2 SVGAGI. CDR3 loop: CASGGAGELFF. CDR3 coding DNA: TGTGCCAGCGGAGGGGCCGGGGAGCTGTTTTTT.

The chain employs TRBV4-1 and TRBJ2-7, with D tentatively TRBD2 (6 bases). V lost 1 base and J lost 2, with 18 bases in between. The germline V gene encodes CDR1 MGHRA and CDR2 YSYEKL. The CDR3 is 17 amino acids. CDR3 amino acids: CASSQVATGGRTYEQYF. CDR3 DNA: TGCGCCAGCAGCCAAGTCGCCACCGGGGGTAGGACCTACGAGCAGTACTTC.

The chain employs TRBV19 and TRBJ2-2; the D gene is possibly TRBD2 (6 bases). This CDR3 comprises 15 residues. Trimming removed 6 bases at V and 3 bases at J, with 14 bases between. CDR1 and CDR2 (germline): LNHDA, SQIVND (reference sequence). CDR3 in DNA: TGTGCCAGTAGGAGTTCAGGAGGGGACACCGGGGAGCTGTTTTTT. Translating it yields CASRSSGGDTGELFF.